This is a list of T cell receptor beta chains from one sample in a study of blood T cell repertoires in COVID-19. Assay used: immunoSEQ multiplex PCR; TCRdb lists only in-frame clones, some missing. The sample gives some 62,000 clones, approximately 80% of which show up once; around 20% is in the top ten. Sequenced material: peripheral blood. Source of these receptors: a woman over 75 with active or convalescent COVID-19. Each CDR3 is given with its conserved first and last residue. A D gene is named only where the DNA matches it firmly. Not every row has a clone size; where given, it reads once, few, many or a size class.

v_gene: TRBV3-1/TRBV3-2; abundance: medium-sized; j_gene: TRBJ2-5; d_gene: TRBD2; CDR3nt: TGTGCCAGCAGCCAAGGAATTTGGACTAGCGGGGGGGCCCTGCAAGAGACCCAGTACTTC; CDR3aa: CASSQGIWTSGGALQETQYF
v_gene: TRBV5-1; abundance: .; j_gene: TRBJ1-2; d_gene: .; CDR3nt: TGCGCCAGCAGCCCCATCGGAGAGGGCTATGGCTACACCTTC; CDR3aa: CASSPIGEGYGYTF
v_gene: TRBV2; abundance: .; j_gene: TRBJ1-5; d_gene: .; CDR3nt: TGTGCCAGCAGTGACAGGATTCGCAATCAGCCCCAGCATTTT; CDR3aa: CASSDRIRNQPQHF
v_gene: TRBV5-1; abundance: .; j_gene: TRBJ1-2; d_gene: .; CDR3nt: TGCGCCAGCAGCTTTTCCCTCCCAGGGGCGGATGGCTACACCTTC; CDR3aa: CASSFSLPGADGYTF
v_gene: TRBV6-5; abundance: .; j_gene: TRBJ2-2; d_gene: .; CDR3nt: TGTGCCAGCAGTTACCAGGGACAAAACACCGGGGAGCTGTTTTTT; CDR3aa: CASSYQGQNTGELFF
v_gene: TRBV7-3; abundance: .; j_gene: TRBJ2-5; d_gene: .; CDR3nt: TGTGCCAGCAGCCCCCAAGGGGCTGAGACCCAGTACTTC; CDR3aa: CASSPQGAETQYF
v_gene: TRBV11-2; abundance: .; j_gene: TRBJ2-7; d_gene: TRBD1; CDR3nt: TGTGCCAGCAGCTTATTGAGGGGGACAGGGCCGGGCGAGCAGTACTTC; CDR3aa: CASSLLRGTGPGEQYF
v_gene: TRBV5-5; abundance: .; j_gene: TRBJ2-2; d_gene: TRBD2; CDR3nt: TGTGCCAGCAGAGCGACTAGCGGGGGGGCGACCGGGGAGCTGTTTTTT; CDR3aa: CASRATSGGATGELFF
v_gene: TRBV11-3; abundance: .; j_gene: TRBJ2-1; d_gene: TRBD2; CDR3nt: TGTGCCAGCAGCTTACTTGGGGCTAGCGGGAGCATAACCTACAATGAGCAGTTCTTC; CDR3aa: CASSLLGASGSITYNEQFF
v_gene: TRBV5-4; abundance: .; j_gene: TRBJ2-3; d_gene: TRBD2; CDR3nt: TGTGCCAGCAGCTCGGCGAAGGAGGGGGGTAGCGGGGGAGGTACGCAGTATTTT; CDR3aa: CASSSAKEGGSGGGTQYF
v_gene: TRBV7-9; abundance: .; j_gene: TRBJ2-7; d_gene: TRBD1; CDR3nt: TGTGCCAGCAGCCCAAAAGTCCGACAGGGTAACGAGCAGTACTTC; CDR3aa: CASSPKVRQGNEQYF
v_gene: TRBV7-2; abundance: .; j_gene: TRBJ2-7; d_gene: .; CDR3nt: TGTGCCAGCACCTCCCCACTAACGGTCTCCTACGAGCAGTACTTC; CDR3aa: CASTSPLTVSYEQYF
v_gene: TRBV7-9; abundance: .; j_gene: TRBJ1-1; d_gene: TRBD1; CDR3nt: TGTGCCAGCAGCTCCGGGACAGGGTCCACTGAAGCTTTCTTT; CDR3aa: CASSSGTGSTEAFF
v_gene: TRBV9; abundance: few; j_gene: TRBJ1-4; d_gene: .; CDR3nt: TGTGCCAGCAGTCTGTCGGGGGAAAAACTGTTTTTT; CDR3aa: CASSLSGEKLFF
v_gene: TRBV13; abundance: .; j_gene: TRBJ1-1; d_gene: .; CDR3nt: TGTGCCAGCAGCCGAATACGGGTGGGCACTGAAGCTTTCTTT; CDR3aa: CASSRIRVGTEAFF
v_gene: TRBV5-1; abundance: .; j_gene: TRBJ2-5; d_gene: .; CDR3nt: TGCGCCAGTTCGCGGACACCCCAAGAGACCCAGTACTTC; CDR3aa: CASSRTPQETQYF
v_gene: TRBV5-1; abundance: .; j_gene: TRBJ1-4; d_gene: TRBD1; CDR3nt: TGCGCCAGCAGCTGGAGACAGGGGACTGGTGAAAAACTGTTTTTT; CDR3aa: CASSWRQGTGEKLFF
v_gene: TRBV25-1; abundance: few; j_gene: TRBJ2-7; d_gene: .; CDR3nt: TGTGCCAGCAGAAAAGGGGACAACTACGAGCAGTACTTC; CDR3aa: CASRKGDNYEQYF
v_gene: TRBV27; abundance: .; j_gene: TRBJ1-1; d_gene: .; CDR3nt: TGTGCCAGCAGTCTCCACGGGGATCGAAACACTGAAGCTTTCTTT; CDR3aa: CASSLHGDRNTEAFF
v_gene: TRBV3-1/TRBV3-2; abundance: .; j_gene: TRBJ2-2; d_gene: .; CDR3nt: TGTGCCAGCAGCCAAGATAGGTGGCAGGGAGGCACCGGGGAGCTGTTTTTT; CDR3aa: CASSQDRWQGGTGELFF
v_gene: TRBV4-1; abundance: once; j_gene: TRBJ2-2; d_gene: .; CDR3nt: TGCGCCAGCAGCCAAGTTGGGGCGCACGGGGAGCTGTTTTTT; CDR3aa: CASSQVGAHGELFF
v_gene: TRBV19; abundance: .; j_gene: TRBJ1-6; d_gene: .; CDR3nt: TGTGCCAGTTCCCGGACAGCTAATAATTCACCCCTCCACTTT; CDR3aa: CASSRTANNSPLHF
v_gene: TRBV5-1; abundance: .; j_gene: TRBJ2-1; d_gene: TRBD2; CDR3nt: TGCGCCAGCAGCTTGGAGGGGACTAGCGGGGGCGAGCAGTTCTTC; CDR3aa: CASSLEGTSGGEQFF
v_gene: TRBV6-5; abundance: .; j_gene: TRBJ2-6; d_gene: .; CDR3nt: TGTGCCAGCAGTTCTCCAGTTTCTGGGGCCAACGTCCTGACTTTC; CDR3aa: CASSSPVSGANVLTF
v_gene: TRBV9; abundance: .; j_gene: TRBJ1-2; d_gene: TRBD1; CDR3nt: TGTGCCAGCAGCCCATTCCGGGACAGCTATGGCTACACCTTC; CDR3aa: CASSPFRDSYGYTF
v_gene: TRBV5-1; abundance: once; j_gene: TRBJ2-5; d_gene: .; CDR3nt: TGCGCCAGCAGCTTGGCTTTGGACAGAGTACAGACCCAGTACTTC; CDR3aa: CASSLALDRVQTQYF
v_gene: TRBV2; abundance: .; j_gene: TRBJ2-2; d_gene: .; CDR3nt: TGTGCCAGCAGTCGACAGAGGAACACCGGGGAGCTGTTTTTT; CDR3aa: CASSRQRNTGELFF
v_gene: TRBV6-5; abundance: .; j_gene: TRBJ1-2; d_gene: .; CDR3nt: TGTGCCAGCAGTTACAATAGAGACCGAGCGAACTATGGCTACACCTTC; CDR3aa: CASSYNRDRANYGYTF
v_gene: TRBV2; abundance: once; j_gene: TRBJ1-4; d_gene: .; CDR3nt: TGTGCCAGCAGTGTCTGGCAGGTCAATGAAAAACTGTTTTTT; CDR3aa: CASSVWQVNEKLFF
v_gene: TRBV7-2; abundance: .; j_gene: TRBJ2-5; d_gene: TRBD2; CDR3nt: TGTGCCAGCAGCGCGGGACTAGTGCAAGAGACCCAGTACTTC; CDR3aa: CASSAGLVQETQYF
v_gene: TRBV7-3; abundance: once; j_gene: TRBJ2-1; d_gene: .; CDR3nt: TGTGCCAGCAGCTTAGGGCAGAACAATGAGCAGTTCTTC; CDR3aa: CASSLGQNNEQFF
v_gene: TRBV18; abundance: .; j_gene: TRBJ2-2; d_gene: .; CDR3nt: TGTGCCAGCTCACCAATCCAGAACACCGGGGAGCTGTTTTTT; CDR3aa: CASSPIQNTGELFF
v_gene: TRBV9; abundance: .; j_gene: TRBJ2-2; d_gene: TRBD2; CDR3nt: TGTGCCAGCAGCTTAAGAGCGGGGGGGCCGGGTAACACCGGGGAGCTGTTTTTT; CDR3aa: CASSLRAGGPGNTGELFF
v_gene: TRBV10-1; abundance: .; j_gene: TRBJ2-1; d_gene: TRBD2; CDR3nt: TGCGCCAGCAGTGAGGTGCGGGGGTTTAACAATGAGCAGTTCTTC; CDR3aa: CASSEVRGFNNEQFF
v_gene: TRBV10-3; abundance: once; j_gene: TRBJ2-5; d_gene: TRBD2; CDR3nt: TGTGCCACCGGGGGGAGGGTTGAGGAGACCCAGTACTTC; CDR3aa: CATGGRVEETQYF
v_gene: TRBV7-9; abundance: .; j_gene: TRBJ1-6; d_gene: .; CDR3nt: TGTGCCAGCAGCTCCGCAGGGGTACGGGGTTCACCCCTCCACTTT; CDR3aa: CASSSAGVRGSPLHF
v_gene: TRBV7-3; abundance: .; j_gene: TRBJ2-2; d_gene: .; CDR3nt: TGTGCCAGCAGTCATGGACAGCACACCGGGGAGCTGTTTTTT; CDR3aa: CASSHGQHTGELFF
v_gene: TRBV7-7; abundance: .; j_gene: TRBJ2-5; d_gene: TRBD2; CDR3nt: TGTGCCAGCAGCTTATCGACCGGAGCGGGGGGATCAGAGACCCAGTACTTC; CDR3aa: CASSLSTGAGGSETQYF
v_gene: TRBV6-5; abundance: .; j_gene: TRBJ1-2; d_gene: TRBD1; CDR3nt: TGTGCCAGCAGCGCCGACAGGGGTAGGGGCTACACCTTC; CDR3aa: CASSADRGRGYTF
v_gene: TRBV10-2; abundance: .; j_gene: TRBJ2-5; d_gene: TRBD2; CDR3nt: TGCGCCAGCCCTCGGGGGGACCAAGAGACCCAGTACTTC; CDR3aa: CASPRGDQETQYF
v_gene: TRBV7-2; abundance: .; j_gene: TRBJ2-1; d_gene: .; CDR3nt: TGTGCCAGCAGCTTAGTAACTTTGGGGGCTTCCTACAATGAGCAGTTCTTC; CDR3aa: CASSLVTLGASYNEQFF
v_gene: TRBV14; abundance: once; j_gene: TRBJ1-1; d_gene: .; CDR3nt: TGTGCCAGCAGCCAACACAGAATAAACACTGAAGCTTTCTTT; CDR3aa: CASSQHRINTEAFF